Below are 8 T cell receptor beta chains sequenced from a single sample in a study of T cells after posttransplantation cyclophosphamide. Libraries were prepared by immunoSEQ multiplex PCR; TCRdb keeps only in-frame clonotypes and omits some of them. The sample presents 41,000 or so clones, none singletons. Sample: PBMCs. Receptor source: a man under 40 in good health and a related stem cell transplant donor.

This clone was counted ten times or more. The V and J genes are TRBV6-1 and TRBJ1-2; no clear D. CDR1 and CDR2 (germline): MNHNS, SASEGT. Trimming removed 5 bases from V and 4 bases from J, with 14 bases in between. The CDR3 totals 14 residues. CDR3 region: CASSPQRRSYGYTF. CDR3 DNA sequence: TGTGCCAGCAGTCCACAAAGAAGGTCCTATGGCTACACCTTC.

This clone appeared many times. V is TRBV6-2 or TRBV6-3 and J is TRBJ1-1, with D unresolved. V was pared by 7 bases and J by 0 bases, with 9 bases between. There are 13 residues in the CDR3. Germline V gene sequence: CDR1 MNHEY, CDR2 SVGEGT. This CDR3 reads CASTHILNTEAFF. DNA for the CDR3: TGTGCCAGCACCCACATACTGAACACTGAAGCTTTCTTT.

This clone has a count of ten or more. The gene calls are TRBV25-1 and TRBJ1-1; D is uncertain. This CDR3 region has 12 residues. Germline lookup yields CDR1 MGHDK and CDR2 SYGVNS. V lost 3 bases, J lost 5 bases, and 7 bases lay in between. In DNA, the CDR3 is TGTGCCAGCAGTGACCTCGGGACTGAAGCTTTCTTT. Protein: CASSDLGTEAFF.

The rearrangement uses TRBV5-1 and TRBJ2-5; 8 nucleotides line up with TRBD1. The J segment lost 8 bases and the V segment lost 0 bases, leaving 6 bases of the junction unmatched. The CDR3 contains 14 residues. Germline CDR1 is SGHRS and CDR2 is YFSETQ. CDR3 in DNA: TGCGCCAGCAGCTTGGTGGACAGGGATGGTACCCAGTACTTC. Translation gives CASSLVDRDGTQYF.

This clone showed up many times. V usage is TRBV7-9 and J usage is TRBJ1-2; D possibly corresponds to TRBD1 (6 bases). This CDR3 comprises 15 residues. V was shortened by 3 bases and J by 4 bases, with 15 bases between the two germline ends. The V gene's germline CDR1 is SEHNR and CDR2 FQNEAQ (reference sequence). CDR3 bases: TGTGCCAGCAGCTTCGGGCCAACAGGGACCTATGGCTACACCTTC. Amino acids: CASSFGPTGTYGYTF. The variable domain in full, with the rest retrieved from reference TRBV7-9 and TRBJ1-2, is DTGVSQNPRHKITKRGQNVTFRCDPISEHNRLYWYRQTLGQGPEFLTYFQNEAQLEKSRLLSDRFSAERPKGSFSTLEIQRTEQGDSAMYLCASSFGPTGTYGYTFGSGTRLTVV.

There are many counts of this clone. V gene TRBV5-1 combines with J gene TRBJ2-1; possibly TRBD1 for D (6 bases). The CDR3 has 13 amino acids. Germline values: CDR1 SGHRS, CDR2 YFSETQ. Trimming cost V 3 bases and J 4 bases, with 8 bases left between them. The CDR3 bases are TGCGCCAGCAGCTCGACAGGTTACAATGAGCAGTTCTTC. Its translation: CASSSTGYNEQFF.

This clone was found a few times. Germline is not matched at one junction end, which may reflect a read error. Here the CDR3 reads CSVVGQVYQQYF. CDR3 nucleotides: TGCAGCGTTGTGGGCCAGGTCTACCAGCAGTACTTC. This sequence joins TRBV29-1 and TRBJ2-7; D is unresolved. The germline gives CDR1 SQVTM, CDR2 ANQGSEA. This CDR3 spans 12 amino acids.

This clone has a count of ten or more. The V gene is TRBV6-2 or TRBV6-3, the J gene TRBJ2-7, with 13 bases identical to TRBD2. The CDR3 contains 15 residues. Per the germline V gene, CDR1 is MNHEY and CDR2 is SVGEGT. J lost 4 bases, V lost 5 bases, and 5 bases had no gene match. Here the CDR3 DNA reads TGTGCCAGCAGTCAACGACTAGCGGGGGGTTACGAGCAGTACTTC. Translation: CASSQRLAGGYEQYF.